This T cell receptor (beta chain) was sequenced during a study of control samples from healthy donors and cancer patients. Measured with immunoSEQ multiplex PCR; TCRdb has only the in-frame clones, and not every one. The repertoire holds approximately 86,000 clones, with around nine tenths as singletons. The length of the CDR3 is 15 residues. V shed 5 bases and J shed 3 bases, with 14 bases lying between them. The germline CDR1 and CDR2 sequences are KGHSH and LQKENI. The J gene is TRBJ1-3, the V gene TRBV18; D remains unclear. The source material was blood. The source is a young man in good health. DNA for the CDR3: TGTGCCAGCTCAACAAACGGAGGAGATGGAAACACCATATATTTT. This codes for CASSTNGGDGNTIYF.